This T cell receptor (beta chain) was found in a study of blood T cell repertoires in COVID-19. About the research overall: Whether acute or convalescent, the COVID-19 samples came from the United States, Italy and Spain. From T cells, B-cell-depleted T cells, or PBMCs came the material, which was cDNA or gDNA.

V shed 9 bases, J shed 6 bases, and the junction held 10 bases outside the gene matches. The CDR3 has 13 amino acids. Germline lookup yields CDR1 LGHNT and CDR2 FRNRAP. Per the authors' pipeline: Reference gene primer amplification in the assay estimated nucleated cell counts. Clones were read by immunoSEQ multiplex PCR, and TCRdb kept only the in-frame ones, dropping some. The D gene and trimming were derived from the DNA, and the V and J assignments and clone size from that table. The sample lists about 130,000 clones, approximately 90% occurring once. The sample comprised peripheral blood. The chain employs TRBV12-5 and TRBJ1-1; 7 bases agree with TRBD1. The TCR sequence derives from a man in his 60s with active or convalescent COVID-19. CDR3 nucleotide sequence: TGTGCTAGCCGCCAGGGGGTTTTGGCTGAAGCTTTCTTT. Amino acids: CASRQGVLAEAFF.